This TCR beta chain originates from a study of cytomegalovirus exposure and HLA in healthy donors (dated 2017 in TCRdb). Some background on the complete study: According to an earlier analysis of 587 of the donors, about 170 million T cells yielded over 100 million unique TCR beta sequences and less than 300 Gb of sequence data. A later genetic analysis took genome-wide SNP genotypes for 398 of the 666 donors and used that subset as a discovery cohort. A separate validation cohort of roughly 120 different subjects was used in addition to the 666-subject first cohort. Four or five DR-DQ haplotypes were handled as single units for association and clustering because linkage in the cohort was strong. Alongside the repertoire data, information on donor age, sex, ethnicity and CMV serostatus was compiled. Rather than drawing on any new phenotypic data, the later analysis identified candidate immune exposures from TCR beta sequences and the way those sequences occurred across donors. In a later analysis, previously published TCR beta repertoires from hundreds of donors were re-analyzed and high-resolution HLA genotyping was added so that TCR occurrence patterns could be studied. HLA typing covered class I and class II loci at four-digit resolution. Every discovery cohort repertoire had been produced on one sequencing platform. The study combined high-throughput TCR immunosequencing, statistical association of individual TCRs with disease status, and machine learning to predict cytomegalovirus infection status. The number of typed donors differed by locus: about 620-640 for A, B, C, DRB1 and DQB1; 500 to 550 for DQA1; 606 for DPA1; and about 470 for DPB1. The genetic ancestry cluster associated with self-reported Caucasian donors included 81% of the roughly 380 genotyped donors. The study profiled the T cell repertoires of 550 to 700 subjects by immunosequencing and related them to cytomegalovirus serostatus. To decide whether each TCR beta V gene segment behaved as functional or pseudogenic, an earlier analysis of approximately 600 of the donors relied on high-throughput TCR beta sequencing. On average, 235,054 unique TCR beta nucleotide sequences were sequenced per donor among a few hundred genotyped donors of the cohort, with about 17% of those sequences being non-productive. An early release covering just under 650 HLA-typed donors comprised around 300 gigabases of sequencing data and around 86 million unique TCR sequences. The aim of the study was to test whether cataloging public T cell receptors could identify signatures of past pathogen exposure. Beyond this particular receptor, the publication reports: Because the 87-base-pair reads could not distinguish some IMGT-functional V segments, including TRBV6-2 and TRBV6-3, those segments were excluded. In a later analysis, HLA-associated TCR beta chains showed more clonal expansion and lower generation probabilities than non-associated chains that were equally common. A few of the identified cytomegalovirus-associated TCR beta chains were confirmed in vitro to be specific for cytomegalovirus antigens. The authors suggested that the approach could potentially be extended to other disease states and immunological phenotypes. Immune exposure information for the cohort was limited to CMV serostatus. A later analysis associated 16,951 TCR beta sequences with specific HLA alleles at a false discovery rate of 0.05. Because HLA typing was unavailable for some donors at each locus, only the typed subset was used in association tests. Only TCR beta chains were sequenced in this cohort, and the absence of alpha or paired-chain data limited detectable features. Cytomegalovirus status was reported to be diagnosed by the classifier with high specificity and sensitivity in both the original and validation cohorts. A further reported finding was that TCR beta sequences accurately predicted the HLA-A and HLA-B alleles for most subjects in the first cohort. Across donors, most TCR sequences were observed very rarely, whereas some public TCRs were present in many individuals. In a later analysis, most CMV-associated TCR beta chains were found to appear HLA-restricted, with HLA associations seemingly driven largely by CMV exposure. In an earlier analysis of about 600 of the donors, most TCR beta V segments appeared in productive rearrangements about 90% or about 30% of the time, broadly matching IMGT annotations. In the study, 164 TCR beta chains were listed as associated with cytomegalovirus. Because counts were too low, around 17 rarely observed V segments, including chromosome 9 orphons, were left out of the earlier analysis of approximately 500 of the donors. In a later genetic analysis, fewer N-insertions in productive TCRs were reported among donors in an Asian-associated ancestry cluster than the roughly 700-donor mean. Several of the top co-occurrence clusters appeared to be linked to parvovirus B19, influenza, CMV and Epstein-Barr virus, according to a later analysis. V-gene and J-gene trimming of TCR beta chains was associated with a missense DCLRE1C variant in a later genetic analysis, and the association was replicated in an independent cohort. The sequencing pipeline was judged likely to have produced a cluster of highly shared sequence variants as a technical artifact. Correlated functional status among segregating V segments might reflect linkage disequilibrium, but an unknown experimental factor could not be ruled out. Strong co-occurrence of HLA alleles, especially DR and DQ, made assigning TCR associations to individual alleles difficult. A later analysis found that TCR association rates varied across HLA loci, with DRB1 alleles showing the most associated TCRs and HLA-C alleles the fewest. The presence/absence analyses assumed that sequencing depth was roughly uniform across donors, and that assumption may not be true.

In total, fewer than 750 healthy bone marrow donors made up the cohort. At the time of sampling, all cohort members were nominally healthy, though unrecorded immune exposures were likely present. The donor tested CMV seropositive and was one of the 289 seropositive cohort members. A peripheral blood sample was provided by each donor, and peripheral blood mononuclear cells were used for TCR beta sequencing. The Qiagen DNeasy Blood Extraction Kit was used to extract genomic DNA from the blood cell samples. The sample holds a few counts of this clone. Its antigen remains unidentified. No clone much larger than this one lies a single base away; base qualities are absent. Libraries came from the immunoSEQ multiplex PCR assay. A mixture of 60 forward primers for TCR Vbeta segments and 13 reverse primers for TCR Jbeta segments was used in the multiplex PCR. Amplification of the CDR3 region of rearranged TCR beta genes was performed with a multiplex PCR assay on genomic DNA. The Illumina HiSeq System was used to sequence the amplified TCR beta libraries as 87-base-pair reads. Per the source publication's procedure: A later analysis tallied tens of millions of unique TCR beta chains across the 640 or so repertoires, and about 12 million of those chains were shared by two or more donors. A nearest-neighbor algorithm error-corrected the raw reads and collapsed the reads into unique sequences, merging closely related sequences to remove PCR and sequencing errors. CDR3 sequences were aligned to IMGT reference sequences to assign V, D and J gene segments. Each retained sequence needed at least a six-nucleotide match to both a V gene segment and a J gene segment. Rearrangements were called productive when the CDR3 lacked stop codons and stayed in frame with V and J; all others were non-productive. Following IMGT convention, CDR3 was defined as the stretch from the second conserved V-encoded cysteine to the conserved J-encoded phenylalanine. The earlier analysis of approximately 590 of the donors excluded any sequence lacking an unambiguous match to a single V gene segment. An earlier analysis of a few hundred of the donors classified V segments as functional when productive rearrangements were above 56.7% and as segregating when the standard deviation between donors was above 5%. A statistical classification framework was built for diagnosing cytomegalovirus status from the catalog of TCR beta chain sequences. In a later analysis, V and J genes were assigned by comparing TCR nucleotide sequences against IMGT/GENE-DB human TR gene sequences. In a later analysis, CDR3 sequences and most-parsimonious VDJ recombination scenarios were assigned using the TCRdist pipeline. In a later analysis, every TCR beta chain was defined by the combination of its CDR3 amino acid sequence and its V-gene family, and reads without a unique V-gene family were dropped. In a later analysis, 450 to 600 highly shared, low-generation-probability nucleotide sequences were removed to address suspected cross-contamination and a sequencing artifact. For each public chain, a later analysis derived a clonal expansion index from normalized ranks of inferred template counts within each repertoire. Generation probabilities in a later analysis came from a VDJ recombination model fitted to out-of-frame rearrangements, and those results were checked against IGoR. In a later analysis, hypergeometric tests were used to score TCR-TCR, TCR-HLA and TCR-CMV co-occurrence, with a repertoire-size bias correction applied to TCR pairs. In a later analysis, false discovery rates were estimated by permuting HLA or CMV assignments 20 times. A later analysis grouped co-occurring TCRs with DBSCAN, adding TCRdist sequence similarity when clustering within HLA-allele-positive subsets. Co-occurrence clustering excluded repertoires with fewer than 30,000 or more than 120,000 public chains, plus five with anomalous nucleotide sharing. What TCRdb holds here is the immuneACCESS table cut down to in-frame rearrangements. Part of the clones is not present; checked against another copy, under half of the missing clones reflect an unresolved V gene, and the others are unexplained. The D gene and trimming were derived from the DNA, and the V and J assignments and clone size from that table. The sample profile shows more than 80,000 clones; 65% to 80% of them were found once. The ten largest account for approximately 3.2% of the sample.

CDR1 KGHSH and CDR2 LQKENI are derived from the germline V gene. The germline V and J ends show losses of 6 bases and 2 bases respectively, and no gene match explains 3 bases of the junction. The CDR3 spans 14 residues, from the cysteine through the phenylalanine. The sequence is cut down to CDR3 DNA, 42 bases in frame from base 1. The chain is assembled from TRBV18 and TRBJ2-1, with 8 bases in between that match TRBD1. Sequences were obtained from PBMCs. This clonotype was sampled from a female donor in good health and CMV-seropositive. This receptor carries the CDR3 CASSPGQAYNEQFF. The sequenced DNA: TGTGCCAGCTCGCCGGGACAGGCCTACAATGAGCAGTTCTTC.